This paragraph covers one TCR beta chain sequence. TCRdb's copy holds only in-frame clones and misses some; the assay was immunoSEQ multiplex PCR. Of approximately 89,000 clones in the sample, 85% were seen once. The CDR3 contains 13 residues. Trimming removed 7 bases at V and 2 bases at J, with 10 bases between. The V gene's germline CDR1 is SGHKS and CDR2 YYEKEE (reference sequence). The data were obtained in a study of control samples from healthy donors and cancer patients. The chain has TRBV5-5 and TRBJ1-3; a possible D gene is TRBD1 (5 bases). Sequenced: blood. This TCR derives from a woman in her forties in good health. The CDR3 region is CASYLGAGNTIYF. Written as DNA, the CDR3 is TGTGCCAGCTACTTGGGGGCTGGAAACACCATATATTTT.